The 19 T cell receptor beta chains in this list originate from one sample, sequenced in a study of type 1 regulatory T cells. Their cognate antigens are unknown. TCRdb ran MiXCR on the reads and lists one entry per CDR3 protein. This sample has about 60,000 distinct CDR3 sequences, with about 50% found just once. The sequencing sample was made of cultured non-Tr1 T cells, either the whole culture or a sorted T cell fraction (not recorded which). Receptors were obtained from a human donor in good health.

The genes are TRBV12-3 or TRBV12-4 and TRBJ2-2; D unresolved. CDR3 length equals 13 residues. Trimming stripped 2 bases from V and 6 bases from J, with 7 bases between. The CDR3 DNA is TGTGCCAGCAGTTTAAGACATGCCGGGGAGCTGTTTTTT. Its protein is CASSLRHAGELFF.

A word on this clonotype: A read error may account for a junction end that differs from germline. The V gene is TRBV24-1, the J gene TRBJ2-2; D gene unclear. CDR1 and CDR2 from the germline V gene are KGHDR and SFDVKD. The CDR3 runs 13 residues. CDR3 protein: CAARSPNTGELFF. CDR3 in DNA: TGTGCCGCCAGGAGCCCGAACACCGGGGAGCTGTTTTTT.

This clonotype was seen only a few times. The rearrangement uses TRBV20-1 and TRBJ1-1; D is uncertain. Germline loops: CDR1 DFQATT, CDR2 SNEGSKA (reference sequence). CDR3 size: 14 residues. Trimming took 0 bases from V and 1 from J, leaving 9 bases between them. The CDR3 reads CSAREAGGNTEAFF. DNA for the CDR3: TGCAGTGCTAGAGAAGCTGGCGGGAACACTGAAGCTTTCTTT.

J is TRBJ2-1 and V is TRBV20-1; 11 bases agree with TRBD2. The CDR3 spans 15 residues. The V and J ends lost 5 bases and 3 bases, in that order; junction bases with no gene match: 6. Germline CDR1 DFQATT, CDR2 SNEGSKA (reference sequence). CDR3 loop: CSARLTSGGYNEQFF. In DNA, the CDR3 is TGCAGTGCTCGTCTAACTAGCGGGGGCTACAATGAGCAGTTCTTC.

The chain uses TRBV5-1 and TRBJ2-1; 9 positions agree with TRBD2. This CDR3 is built from 14 residues. Trimming took 4 bases from V and 7 from J; bases not matched to a gene: 6. The germline CDR1 and CDR2 sequences are SGHRS and YFSETQ. CDR3: CASSVKRGENEQFF. CDR3 DNA: TGCGCCAGCAGCGTGAAGCGGGGGGAGAATGAGCAGTTCTTC.

Details on this clonotype: At one end, the junction sequence differs from germline, possibly due to a read error. The chain links TRBV5-6 to TRBJ2-1; 9 bases align to TRBD1. Germline values: CDR1 SGHDT, CDR2 YYEEEE. CDR3 length: 15 residues. CDR3: CASSHRGLSDNEQFF. CDR3 sequence (DNA): TGTGCCAGCAGCCACAGGGGGCTCTCCGACAATGAGCAGTTCTTC.

This chain uses TRBV7-6 with TRBJ1-5; D is ambiguous. Per the germline V gene, CDR1 is SGHVS and CDR2 is FNYEAQ. V was shortened by 1 base and J by 6 bases, with 13 bases between the two germline ends. This CDR3 has 15 residues. CDR3 sequence reads: CASSLDGMGRQPQHF. The CDR3 region has the DNA TGTGCCAGCAGCTTAGATGGCATGGGCCGTCAGCCCCAGCATTTT.

The chain couples TRBV29-1 to TRBJ1-2, with 7 nucleotides matching TRBD1. There are 12 residues in the CDR3. With V trimmed by 7 bases and J by 8 bases, 10 bases remained unmatched. CDR1 is SQVTM, CDR2 ANQGSEA, per germline. The CDR3 reads CSAGTGDTGYTF. The CDR3 coding sequence is TGCAGCGCAGGCACAGGGGATACGGGCTACACCTTC.

This clonotype occurred many times. The rearrangement uses TRBV6-6 and TRBJ2-7; 7 positions match TRBD1. CDR1 and CDR2 from the germline V gene are MNHNY and SVGAGI (reference sequence). V shed 5 bases and J 0 bases; nucleotides not matched to a gene: 7. The CDR3 totals 15 residues. CDR3 DNA: TGTGCCAGCAGTCTTTCAAGGGGGCCCTCCTACGAGCAGTACTTC. Translated: CASSLSRGPSYEQYF.

The CDR3 protein is CSVGGKTEAFF. CDR3 DNA sequence: TGCAGTGTAGGGGGCAAGACTGAAGCTTTCTTT. This sequence joins TRBV20-1 and TRBJ1-1; 7 bases match TRBD1. CDR3 size: 11 residues. The V gene's germline CDR1 is DFQATT and CDR2 SNEGSKA (reference sequence). Trimming at V came to 7 bases and at J to 5 bases, leaving 4 bases not matched to a gene.

This clonotype was counted between two and nine times. The V call is TRBV4-2, the J call TRBJ2-2; D uncertain. This CDR3 is 15 amino acids long. Germline loops: CDR1 LGHNA, CDR2 YNFKEQ. V lost 2 bases and J 7 bases, leaving 14 bases between the germline ends. Here the CDR3 DNA reads TGTGCCAGCAGCCAATCCGACATTCTGAGCGGGGAGCTGTTTTTT. Translation gives CASSQSDILSGELFF.

The J gene is TRBJ1-4, the V gene TRBV7-2; TRBD1 is a possible D gene (5 bases). This CDR3 has 15 amino acids. Trimming removed 8 bases at V and 8 bases at J, with 21 bases between. The germline V gene encodes CDR1 SGHTA and CDR2 FQGNSA. In DNA, the CDR3 is TGTGCCAGCCAACCCGGCGGGGCCCTGGGCGAAAAACTGTTTTTT. Its protein is CASQPGGALGEKLFF.

This clonotype was picked up one time. V gene TRBV19 combines with J gene TRBJ2-5; no firm D call. The CDR3 loop spans 14 amino acids. V was cut by 7 bases and J by 2 bases, with 14 bases left in between. Germline CDR1 reads LNHDA; CDR2 reads SQIVND (reference sequence). CDR3 sequence (DNA): TGTGCCAGTACTGGCACGGGCTCACAAGAGACCCAGTACTTC. Its protein is CASTGTGSQETQYF.

In its sample, this clonotype was seen a few times. The rearrangement links TRBV20-1 to TRBJ1-2, with D uncertain. Germline lookup yields CDR1 DFQATT and CDR2 SNEGSKA (reference sequence). The CDR3 runs to 15 residues. V dropped 2 bases and J dropped 6 bases, with 19 bases sitting between them. This chain's CDR3 is CSARRVGFFVDGYTF. The CDR3 DNA sequence: TGCAGTGCTAGAAGGGTGGGGTTTTTTGTTGATGGCTACACCTTC.

J is TRBJ2-7 and V is TRBV20-1; TRBD2 agrees at 11 bases. The CDR3 runs 17 residues. Germline CDR1 DFQATT, CDR2 SNEGSKA (reference sequence). V shed 1 base, J shed 0 bases, and the junction held 8 bases outside the gene matches. The CDR3 sequence: CSARGSSGGLVSYEQYF. In DNA form, the CDR3 reads TGCAGTGCTAGAGGCTCTAGCGGGGGGCTGGTCTCCTACGAGCAGTACTTC.

The rearrangement joins TRBV7-2 to TRBJ2-5; D is possibly TRBD2 (6 bases). CDR1 is SGHTA and CDR2 is FQGNSA in the germline V gene. The CDR3 runs to 15 residues. The germline V and J ends were trimmed by 0 bases and 5 bases, with 13 bases remaining between them. The CDR3 loop reads CASSLASGGVETQYF. The CDR3 DNA follows: TGTGCCAGCAGCTTAGCGTCTGGCGGGGTTGAGACCCAGTACTTC.

The chain combines TRBV5-1 with TRBJ2-5; the D is unclear. The CDR3 contains 13 residues. Germline CDR1 SGHRS, CDR2 YFSETQ. V dropped 7 bases and J dropped 1 base, with 11 bases sitting between them. DNA for the CDR3: TGCGCCAGCTGCAGAGGCGGCCAAGAGACCCAGTACTTC. Translated: CASCRGGQETQYF. The complete variable domain, with remaining parts taken from reference TRBV5-1 and TRBJ2-5, reads KAGVTQTPRYLIKTRGQQVTLSCSPISGHRSVSWYQQTPGQGLQFLFEYFSETQRNKGNFPGRFSGRQFSNSRSEMNVSTLELGDSALYLCASCRGGQETQYFGPGTRLLVL.

The chain combines TRBV20-1 with TRBJ2-7; the match to TRBD1 covers 9 bases. This CDR3 has 12 amino acids. Germline CDR1 DFQATT, CDR2 SNEGSKA (reference sequence). The CDR3 loop is CNAGTGKYEQYF. The DNA of the CDR3 is TGCAATGCGGGGACAGGGAAATACGAGCAGTACTTC.

This chain uses TRBV2 with TRBJ1-4, with D unresolved. The V gene's germline CDR1 is SNHLY and CDR2 FYNNEI. The V end was cut by 5 bases, the J end by 10 bases, with 17 bases between. The length of the CDR3 is 14 residues. CDR3 region: CASSSDLGAGKLFF. For the CDR3, the DNA is TGTGCCAGCAGTTCCGACCTTGGTGCCGGAAAACTGTTTTTT.